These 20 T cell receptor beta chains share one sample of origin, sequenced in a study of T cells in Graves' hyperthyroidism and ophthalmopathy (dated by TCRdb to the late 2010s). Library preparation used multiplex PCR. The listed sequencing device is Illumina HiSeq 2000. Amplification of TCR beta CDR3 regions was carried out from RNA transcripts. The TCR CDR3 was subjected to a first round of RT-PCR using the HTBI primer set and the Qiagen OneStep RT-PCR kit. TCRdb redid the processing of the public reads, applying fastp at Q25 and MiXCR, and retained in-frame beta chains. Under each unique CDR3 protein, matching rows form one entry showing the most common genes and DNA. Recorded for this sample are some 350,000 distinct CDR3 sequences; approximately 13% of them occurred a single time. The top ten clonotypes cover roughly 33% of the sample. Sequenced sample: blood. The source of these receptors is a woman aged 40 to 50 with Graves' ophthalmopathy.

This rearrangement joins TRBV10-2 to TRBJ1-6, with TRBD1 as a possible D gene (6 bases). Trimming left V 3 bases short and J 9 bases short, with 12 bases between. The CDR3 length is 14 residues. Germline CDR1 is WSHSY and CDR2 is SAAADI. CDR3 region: CASSEQGSSSPLHF. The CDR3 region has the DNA TGCGCCAGCAGTGAACAGGGTTCTAGTTCACCCCTCCACTTT.

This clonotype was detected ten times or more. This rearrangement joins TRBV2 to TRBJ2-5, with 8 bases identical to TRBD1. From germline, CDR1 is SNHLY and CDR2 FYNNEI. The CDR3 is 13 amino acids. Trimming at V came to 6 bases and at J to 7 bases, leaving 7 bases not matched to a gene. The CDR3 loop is CASREDREVTQYF. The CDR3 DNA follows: TGTGCCAGCAGGGAGGACAGGGAAGTGACCCAGTACTTC.

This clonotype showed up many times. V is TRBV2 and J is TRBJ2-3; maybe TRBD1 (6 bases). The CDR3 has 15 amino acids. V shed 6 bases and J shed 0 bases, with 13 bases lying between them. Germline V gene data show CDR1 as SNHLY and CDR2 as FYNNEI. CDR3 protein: CASRFGTTSTDTQYF. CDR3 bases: TGTGCCAGCAGGTTCGGGACAACTAGCACAGATACGCAGTATTTT.

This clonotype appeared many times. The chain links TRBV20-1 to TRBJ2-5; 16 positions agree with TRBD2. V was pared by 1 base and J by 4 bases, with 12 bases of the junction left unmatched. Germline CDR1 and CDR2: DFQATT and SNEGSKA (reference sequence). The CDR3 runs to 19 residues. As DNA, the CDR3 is TGCAGTGCTAGAGTCCCGGGACTAGCGGGAGGGCCAGGGAGAGAGACCCAGTACTTC. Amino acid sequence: CSARVPGLAGGPGRETQYF.

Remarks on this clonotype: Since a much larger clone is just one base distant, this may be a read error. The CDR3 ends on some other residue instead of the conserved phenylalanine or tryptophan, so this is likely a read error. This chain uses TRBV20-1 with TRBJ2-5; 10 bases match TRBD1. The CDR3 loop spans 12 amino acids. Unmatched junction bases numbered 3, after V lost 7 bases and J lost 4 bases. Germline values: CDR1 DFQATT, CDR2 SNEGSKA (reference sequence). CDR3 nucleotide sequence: TGCAGTGGACAGGGGGCAAGAGAGACCCAGTACCTC. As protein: CSGQGARETQYL.

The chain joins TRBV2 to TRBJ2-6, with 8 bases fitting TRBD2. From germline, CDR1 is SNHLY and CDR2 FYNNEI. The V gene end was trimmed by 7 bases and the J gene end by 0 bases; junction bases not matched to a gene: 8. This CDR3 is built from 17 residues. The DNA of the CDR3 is TGTGCCAGCACGGTCGAGACTAGCGACTCTGGGGCCAACGTCCTGACTTTC. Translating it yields CASTVETSDSGANVLTF.

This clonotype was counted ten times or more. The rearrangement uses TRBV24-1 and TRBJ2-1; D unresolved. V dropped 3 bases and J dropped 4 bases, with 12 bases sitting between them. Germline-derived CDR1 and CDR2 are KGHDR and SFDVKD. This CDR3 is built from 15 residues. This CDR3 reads CATSDPFQIYNEQFF. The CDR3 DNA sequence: TGTGCCACCAGTGATCCTTTCCAGATTTACAATGAGCAGTTCTTC.

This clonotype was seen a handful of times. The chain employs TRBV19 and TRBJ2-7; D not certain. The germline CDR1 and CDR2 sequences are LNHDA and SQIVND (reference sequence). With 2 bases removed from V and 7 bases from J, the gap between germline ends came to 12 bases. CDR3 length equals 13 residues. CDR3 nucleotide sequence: TGTGCCAGTAGTATAAGTCCACGGTCAGAGCAGTACTTC. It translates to CASSISPRSEQYF.

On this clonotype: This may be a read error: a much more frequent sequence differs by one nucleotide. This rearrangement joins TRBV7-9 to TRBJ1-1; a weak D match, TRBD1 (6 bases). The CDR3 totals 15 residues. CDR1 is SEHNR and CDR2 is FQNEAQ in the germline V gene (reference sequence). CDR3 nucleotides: TGTGTCAGCAGCTCTGACGGGGGGGGCTACACTGAAGCTTTCTTT. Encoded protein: CVSSSDGGGYTEAFF.

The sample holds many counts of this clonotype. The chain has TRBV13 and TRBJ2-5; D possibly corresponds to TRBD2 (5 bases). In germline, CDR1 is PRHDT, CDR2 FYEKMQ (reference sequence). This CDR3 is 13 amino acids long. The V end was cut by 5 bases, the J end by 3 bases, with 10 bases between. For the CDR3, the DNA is TGTGCCAGCAGCCGACTACCCGAAGAGACCCAGTACTTC. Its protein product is CASSRLPEETQYF.

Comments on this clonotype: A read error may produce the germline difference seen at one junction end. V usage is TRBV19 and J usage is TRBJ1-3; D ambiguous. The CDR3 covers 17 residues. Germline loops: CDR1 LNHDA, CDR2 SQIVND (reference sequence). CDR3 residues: CASSMRGDLPSGNTTYF. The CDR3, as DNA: TGTGCCAGTAGTATGAGAGGAGATCTTCCTTCTGGAAACACCACATATTTT.

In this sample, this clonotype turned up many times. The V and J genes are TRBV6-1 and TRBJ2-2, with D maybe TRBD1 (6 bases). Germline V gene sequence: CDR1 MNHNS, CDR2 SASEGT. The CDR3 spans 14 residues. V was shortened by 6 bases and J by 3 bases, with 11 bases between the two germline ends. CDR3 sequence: CASRRTGHTGELFF. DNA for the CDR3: TGTGCCAGCAGACGAACAGGGCACACCGGGGAGCTGTTTTTT.

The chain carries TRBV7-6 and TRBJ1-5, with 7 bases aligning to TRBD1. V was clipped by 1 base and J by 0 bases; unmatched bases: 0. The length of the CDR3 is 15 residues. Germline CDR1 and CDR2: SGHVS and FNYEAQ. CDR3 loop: CASSLDRGSNQPQHF. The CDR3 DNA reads TGTGCCAGCAGCTTAGACAGGGGTAGCAATCAGCCCCAGCATTTT. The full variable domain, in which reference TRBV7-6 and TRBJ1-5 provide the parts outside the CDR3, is GAGVSQSPRYKVTKRGQDVALRCDPISGHVSLYWYRQALGQGPEFLTYFNYEAQQDKSGLPNDRFSAERPEGSISTLTIQRTEQRDSAMYRCASSLDRGSNQPQHFGDGTRLSIL.

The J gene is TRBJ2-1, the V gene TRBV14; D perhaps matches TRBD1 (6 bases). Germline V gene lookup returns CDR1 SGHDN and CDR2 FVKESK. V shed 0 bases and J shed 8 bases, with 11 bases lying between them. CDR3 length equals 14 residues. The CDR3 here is CASSQEYREHEQFF. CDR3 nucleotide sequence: TGTGCCAGCAGCCAAGAGTACAGGGAGCATGAGCAGTTCTTC.

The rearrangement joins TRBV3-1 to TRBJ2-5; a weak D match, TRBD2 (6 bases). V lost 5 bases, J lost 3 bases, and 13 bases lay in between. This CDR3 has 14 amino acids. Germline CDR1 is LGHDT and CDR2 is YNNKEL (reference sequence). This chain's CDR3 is CASSAAGTEETQYF. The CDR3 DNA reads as TGTGCCAGCAGCGCCGCGGGGACCGAAGAGACCCAGTACTTC.

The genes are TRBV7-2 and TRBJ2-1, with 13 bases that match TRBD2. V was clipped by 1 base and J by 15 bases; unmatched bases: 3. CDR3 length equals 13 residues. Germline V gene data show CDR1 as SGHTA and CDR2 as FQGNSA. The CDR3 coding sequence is TGTGCCAGCAGCTTAGGGGGACTAGCGGGATCGTTCTTC. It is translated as CASSLGGLAGSFF.

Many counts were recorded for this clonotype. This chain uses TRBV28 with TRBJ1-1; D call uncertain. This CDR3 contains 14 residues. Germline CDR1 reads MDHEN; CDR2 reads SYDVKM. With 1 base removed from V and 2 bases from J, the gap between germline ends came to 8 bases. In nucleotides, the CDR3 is TGTGCCAGCAGTTTATTAAAGGGAAACACTGAAGCTTTCTTT. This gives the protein CASSLLKGNTEAFF.

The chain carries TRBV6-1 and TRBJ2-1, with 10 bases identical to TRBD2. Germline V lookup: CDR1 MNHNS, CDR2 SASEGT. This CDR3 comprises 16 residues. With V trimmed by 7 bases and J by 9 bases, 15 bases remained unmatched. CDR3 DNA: TGTGCCAGCATAATGCTCGGCCCTAGCGGGAGCAGTGAGCAGTTCTTC. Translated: CASIMLGPSGSSEQFF.

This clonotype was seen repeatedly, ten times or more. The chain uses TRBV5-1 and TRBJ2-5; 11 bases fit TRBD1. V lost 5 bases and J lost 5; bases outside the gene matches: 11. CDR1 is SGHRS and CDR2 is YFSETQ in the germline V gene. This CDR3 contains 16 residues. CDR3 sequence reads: CASSTRRTGGRETQYF. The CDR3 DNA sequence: TGCGCCAGCAGTACCCGGCGGACAGGGGGCCGGGAGACCCAGTACTTC. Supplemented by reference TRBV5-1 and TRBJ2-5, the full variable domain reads KAGVTQTPRYLIKTRGQQVTLSCSPISGHRSVSWYQQTPGQGLQFLFEYFSETQRNKGNFPGRFSGRQFSNSRSEMNVSTLELGDSALYLCASSTRRTGGRETQYFGPGTRLLVL.

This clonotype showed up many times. The CDR3 loop reads CASSQGTGGYNEQFF. The DNA for the CDR3 is TGTGCCAGCAGCCAAGGGACAGGGGGCTACAATGAGCAGTTCTTC. The V gene is TRBV3-1, the J gene TRBJ2-1; TRBD1 matches at 10 bases. The germline gives CDR1 LGHDT, CDR2 YNNKEL (reference sequence). This CDR3 is built from 15 residues. The V and J ends lost 1 base and 3 bases, in that order; junction bases with no gene match: 0.